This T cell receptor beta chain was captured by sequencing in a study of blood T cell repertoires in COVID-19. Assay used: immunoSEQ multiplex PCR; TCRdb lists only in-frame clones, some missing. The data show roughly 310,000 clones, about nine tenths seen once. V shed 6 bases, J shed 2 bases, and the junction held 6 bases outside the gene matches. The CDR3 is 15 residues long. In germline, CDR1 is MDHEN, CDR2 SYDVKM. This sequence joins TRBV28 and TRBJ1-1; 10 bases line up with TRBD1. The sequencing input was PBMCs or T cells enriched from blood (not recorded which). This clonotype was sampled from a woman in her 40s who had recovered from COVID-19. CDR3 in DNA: TGTGCCAGCAGCCCCTGGACAGGGGGAAACACTGAAGCTTTCTTT. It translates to CASSPWTGGNTEAFF.